Listed below are T cell receptor beta chains from one sample, sequenced in a study of T-cell memory formation after mild COVID-19. TCRdb passed the 5' RACE reads through MiXCR, listing each CDR3 protein once. The profile shows around 340,000 distinct CDR3 sequences, 10% to 15% of them singletons. Input material: PBMCs or a T cell subset sorted from them (not recorded which). These receptors originate from a man aged 18 to 30 who had mild COVID-19 (a few samples of this study predate the infection). Cell type and time point are not known. Each CDR3 is given with its conserved first and last residue. A D gene is named only where the DNA matches it firmly. For some rows the clone size is stated as once, few or many, or as a class when expanded; others skip it.

v_call	d_call	j_call	clone_size	cdr3_aa	cdr3_nt
TRBV15	.	TRBJ2-7	.	CATSSPEGGTVYEQYF	TGTGCCACCAGCAGTCCCGAGGGGGGGACAGTCTACGAGCAGTACTTC
TRBV6-5	.	TRBJ2-3	few	CASSPPPPGTQYF	TGTGCCAGCAGTCCTCCGCCACCGGGGACGCAGTATTTT
TRBV4-3	TRBD2	TRBJ2-5	few	CASSQAGRSETQYF	TGCGCCAGCAGCCAGGCCGGGAGGTCAGAGACCCAGTACTTC
TRBV7-9	.	TRBJ1-3	.	CASRVTMGNTIYF	TGTGCCAGCAGGGTGACAATGGGAAACACCATATATTTT
TRBV18	.	TRBJ1-1	few	CASSPKWGWTEAFF	TGTGCCAGCTCTCCCAAGTGGGGCTGGACTGAAGCTTTCTTT
TRBV12-3/TRBV12-4	.	TRBJ1-5	few	CASTTGRNQPQHF	TGTGCCAGCACCACTGGAAGGAATCAGCCCCAGCATTTT
TRBV4-3	.	TRBJ2-6	.	CASSQARGSGANVLTF	TGCGCCAGCAGCCAAGCGCGGGGCTCTGGGGCCAACGTCCTGACTTTC
TRBV6-2/TRBV6-3	TRBD1	TRBJ2-3	few	CASSYAGTGDTQYF	TGTGCCAGCAGTTATGCGGGGACAGGAGATACGCAGTATTTT
TRBV11-1	.	TRBJ1-1	few	CASSRTTEAFF	TGTGCCAGCAGCCGAACCACTGAAGCTTTCTTT
TRBV3-1	.	TRBJ1-1	few	CASSFRDVNTEAFF	TGTGCCAGCAGTTTCCGGGATGTAAACACTGAAGCTTTCTTT
TRBV7-2	.	TRBJ1-2	few	CASSLAEGIEGYTF	TGTGCCAGCAGCTTAGCGGAGGGGATTGAAGGCTACACCTTC
TRBV5-1	.	TRBJ2-2	.	CASSLGAVANTGELFF	TGCGCCAGCAGCTTGGGGGCCGTCGCGAACACCGGGGAGCTGTTTTTT
TRBV6-2/TRBV6-3	.	TRBJ2-7	few	CASNRDSREQYF	TGTGCCAGCAACCGGGATTCGCGGGAGCAGTACTTC
TRBV4-2	.	TRBJ1-2	.	CASSQGGDWSYGYTF	TGTGCCAGCAGCCAAGGTGGGGACTGGTCCTATGGCTACACCTTC
TRBV11-2	.	TRBJ2-3	.	CASSPDGGRHTQYF	TGTGCCAGCAGCCCGGACGGGGGTCGGCATACGCAGTATTTT
TRBV6-2/TRBV6-3	TRBD1	TRBJ2-1	few	CATGTGFGEQFF	TGTGCCACCGGGACAGGTTTTGGTGAGCAGTTCTTC
TRBV4-2	.	TRBJ2-7	few	CASSQDFQGTYEQYF	TGTGCCAGCAGCCAAGACTTCCAGGGTACCTACGAGCAGTACTTC
TRBV2	.	TRBJ2-7	.	CASRGALGEQYF	TGTGCCAGCAGAGGGGCCCTCGGCGAGCAGTACTTC
TRBV24-1	.	TRBJ1-5	.	CATSGVRGNQPQHF	TGTGCCACCAGTGGAGTACGAGGCAATCAGCCCCAGCATTTT
TRBV5-1	.	TRBJ2-1	few	CASSLGGTLGSYNEQFF	TGCGCCAGCAGCTTGGGAGGGACACTTGGATCCTACAATGAGCAGTTCTTC
TRBV6-2/TRBV6-3	.	TRBJ2-7	few	CASSQPYEQYF	TGTGCCAGCAGTCAACCCTACGAGCAGTACTTC
TRBV3-1	TRBD1	TRBJ1-2	.	CASRDRGRRGYTF	TGTGCCAGCCGCGACAGGGGGCGTCGAGGCTACACCTTC
TRBV12-3/TRBV12-4	TRBD1	TRBJ2-2	.	CASSFGRQGMDTGELFF	TGTGCCAGCAGTTTCGGTCGACAGGGGATGGACACCGGGGAGCTGTTTTTT
TRBV29-1	.	TRBJ1-2	.	CSVGASASFGYTF	TGCAGCGTTGGGGCTTCAGCCTCATTCGGCTACACCTTC
TRBV5-8	TRBD1	TRBJ1-2	.	CASRKDRSNYGYTF	TGTGCCAGCAGAAAGGACAGGTCCAACTATGGCTACACCTTC
TRBV12-3/TRBV12-4	.	TRBJ2-2	many	CASSPRRLRGTGELFF	TGTGCCAGCAGTCCTAGGAGACTCCGGGGCACCGGGGAGCTGTTTTTT
TRBV3-1	.	TRBJ1-2	few	CASSQDAAGLYYGYTF	TGTGCCAGCAGCCAAGATGCGGCGGGTCTATACTATGGCTACACCTTC
TRBV27	TRBD1	TRBJ1-5	.	CASSSLGQAQPQHF	TGTGCCAGCAGTTCTCTGGGACAGGCCCAGCCCCAGCATTTT
TRBV5-5	TRBD2	TRBJ2-1	few	CASSPSGGRYEQFF	TGTGCCAGCAGCCCTAGCGGGGGCCGGTATGAGCAGTTCTTC
TRBV24-1	TRBD1	TRBJ2-7	.	CATSDAGTGVFF	TGTGCCACCAGTGATGCCGGGACAGGGGTATTTTTC
TRBV29-1	TRBD1	TRBJ2-5	few	CSVDQGAFGETQYF	TGCAGCGTGGATCAGGGGGCGTTCGGGGAGACCCAGTACTTC
TRBV7-9	.	TRBJ2-2	.	CANTRITGELFF	TGTGCCAACACGAGGATCACCGGGGAGCTGTTTTTT
TRBV5-1	.	TRBJ2-3	few	CASSPGNTDTQYF	TGCGCCAGCAGCCCGGGGAACACAGATACGCAGTATTTT
TRBV20-1	.	TRBJ2-1	.	CSASVSSYNEQFF	TGCAGTGCTAGTGTTAGCTCCTACAATGAGCAGTTCTTC
TRBV19	.	TRBJ2-3	few	CASTDLTGRGGNTQYF	TGTGCCAGTACCGACCTTACAGGGAGAGGTGGGAATACGCAGTATTTT
TRBV2	TRBD2	TRBJ2-3	many	CASIPGGPDTQYF	TGTGCCAGCATTCCGGGGGGGCCAGATACGCAGTATTTT
TRBV7-9	.	TRBJ2-7	many	CASSRLGDRSYEQYF	TGTGCCAGCAGCCGCCTTGGGGATCGCTCCTACGAGCAGTACTTC
TRBV20-1	TRBD2	TRBJ2-3	few	CSARRLAGGVGTQYF	TGCAGTGCCAGACGTCTAGCGGGGGGGGTTGGTACGCAGTATTTT
TRBV12-3/TRBV12-4	.	TRBJ1-4	few	CASSLRETNEKLFF	TGTGCCAGCAGTTTGCGGGAAACTAATGAAAAACTGTTTTTT
TRBV6-5	.	TRBJ1-2	few	CASTEGLGYTF	TGTGCCAGCACCGAGGGTCTTGGCTACACCTTC
TRBV7-2	.	TRBJ2-7	.	CASSLSAALPYEQYF	TGTGCCAGCAGCTTATCGGCTGCGCTGCCCTACGAGCAGTACTTC
TRBV11-2	.	TRBJ2-4	few	CASSPLRRLAKNIQYF	TGTGCCAGCAGCCCCCTCCGGCGGCTAGCCAAAAACATTCAGTACTTC
TRBV7-6	.	TRBJ1-1	many	CASSVQTGTEAFF	TGTGCCAGCAGCGTACAAACAGGGACCGAAGCTTTCTTT